The rows below give T cell receptor beta chains drawn from one sample of a study of T cell responses to AZD1222 COVID-19 vaccine. Repertoires were generated with immunoSEQ multiplex PCR, while TCRdb's copy carries only in-frame clones and drops some. Here the sample spans under 150,000 clones, roughly 93% being singletons. Here the sequenced sample was peripheral blood, taken on day 0 of AZD1222 vaccination. The source of these receptors is an adult in good health. CDR3s include the opening cysteine and the closing phenylalanine or tryptophan. A D gene is named only where the DNA matches it firmly. Size values are once, few and many counts, or a class for expanded clones, and some rows have none.

TRBD1 TRBJ1-2 NA TRBV4-1 TGCGCCAGCAGCCAACATAAGACAGGGGTCGGAGGCTACACCTTC CASSQHKTGVGGYTF
NA TRBJ2-3 NA TRBV9 TGTGCCAGCATGGGCACAGATACGCAGTATTTT CASMGTDTQYF
TRBD1 TRBJ1-4 NA TRBV18 TGTGCCAGCTCACCACCGGCCGGGACAGGGGGCGAAAAACTGTTTTTT CASSPPAGTGGEKLFF
NA TRBJ2-7 NA TRBV7-2 TGTGCCAGCAGCCCCTCCCCTGGGGCCTACGAGCAGTACTTC CASSPSPGAYEQYF
NA TRBJ2-3 NA TRBV5-6 TGTGCCAGCAGCATCTCGGGGTTAAGCACAGATACGCAGTATTTT CASSISGLSTDTQYF
NA TRBJ2-1 NA TRBV2 TGTGCCAGCAGTGCCCCATTCAATGAGCAGTTCTTC CASSAPFNEQFF
NA TRBJ2-7 NA TRBV7-8 TGTGCCAGCAGCTCTAGGCCAGGGGACGGGTACGAGCAGTACTTC CASSSRPGDGYEQYF
NA TRBJ2-7 NA TRBV28 TGTGCCAGCAGCCCTACAGGGTTTCAATACGAGCAGTACTTC CASSPTGFQYEQYF
TRBD1 TRBJ2-1 NA TRBV7-6 TGTGCCAGCAGCTTACGGCTGAGGGGACAGGGTCTCAATGAGCAGTTCTTC CASSLRLRGQGLNEQFF
TRBD2 TRBJ2-1 NA TRBV9 TGTGCCAGCAGCATTGGGACTAGCCCGTCCAATGAGCAGTTCTTC CASSIGTSPSNEQFF
TRBD2 TRBJ2-7 NA TRBV7-9 TGTGCCAGCAGCTTTGAGCGGGGGGTCTCCTACGAGCAGTACTTC CASSFERGVSYEQYF
NA TRBJ2-4 NA TRBV5-6 TGTGCCAGCAGCAATACAGCGTTTGGAGCCAAAAACATTCAGTACTTC CASSNTAFGAKNIQYF
NA TRBJ1-1 NA TRBV7-9 TGTGCCAGCAGCTATCACGGGACACCGGTCCCCACTGAAGCTTTCTTT CASSYHGTPVPTEAFF
NA TRBJ1-5 NA TRBV29-1 TGCAGCGTCGCCGACAGCTCCGATCAGCCCCAGCATTTT CSVADSSDQPQHF
NA TRBJ2-1 NA TRBV7-3 TGTGCCAGCAGCTCCGACGGACTCTCCTACAATGAGCAGTTCTTC CASSSDGLSYNEQFF
NA TRBJ1-1 once TRBV29-1 TGCAGCTCCAGGGTCCACACTGAAGCTTTCTTT CSSRVHTEAFF
NA TRBJ1-3 NA TRBV7-9 TGTGCCAGCAGCCTAGACTCAAACACCATATATTTT CASSLDSNTIYF
NA TRBJ2-3 NA TRBV4-2 TGTGCCAGCAGCCAAGATCGCAGGGAGATGACAGATACGCAGTATTTT CASSQDRREMTDTQYF
NA TRBJ1-6 NA TRBV27 TGTGCCAGCAGGCAGACAGTCACTAATTCACCCCTCCACTTT CASRQTVTNSPLHF
NA TRBJ2-1 once TRBV6-1 TGTGCCAGCAGTGATAGCGGAGGATACAATGAGCAGTTCTTC CASSDSGGYNEQFF
NA TRBJ1-1 NA TRBV9 TGTGCCAGCAGCGCCCAGGCGCACAGTGAAGCTTTCTTT CASSAQAHSEAFF
NA TRBJ1-2 NA TRBV28 TGTGCCAGCAGTCGAGAAGCGGGTCGAGCCATCGTTCATCGGTATGGCTACACCTTC CASSREAGRAIVHRYGYTF
TRBD1 TRBJ2-3 NA TRBV5-8 TGTGCCAGCAGCTTCCTCACAGGGGGCGCAGCTAGCGCAGATACGCAGTATTTT CASSFLTGGAASADTQYF
TRBD2 TRBJ2-7 once TRBV4-2 TGTGCCAGCAGCCAAGATCTAGCGGGGGGATCCTACGAGCAGTACTTC CASSQDLAGGSYEQYF
NA TRBJ1-1 NA TRBV5-1 TGCGCCAGCAGCTTGGTGGCAGGGGCCGTGGTAAACACTGAAGCTTTCTTT CASSLVAGAVVNTEAFF
NA TRBJ1-2 NA TRBV6-1 TGTGCCAGCAGTGAAGTACCCACAGCTCACTATGGCTACACCTTC CASSEVPTAHYGYTF
NA TRBJ1-5 NA TRBV28 TGTGCCAGCAGTTTATACCCGGGTAGCAATCAGCCCCAGCATTTT CASSLYPGSNQPQHF
NA TRBJ1-1 NA TRBV4-1 TGCGCCAGCAGCCAGAGCCGACAAGAAGCTTTCTTT CASSQSRQEAFF
TRBD1 TRBJ2-2 NA TRBV6-5 TGTGCCAGCAGCAGGGGGTATGCCGGGGAGCTGTTTTTT CASSRGYAGELFF